These 8 T cell receptor beta chains were all obtained from the same sample, sequenced in a study of OX40 agonist ivuxolimab in advanced cancers. Assay: immunoSEQ multiplex PCR; the TCRdb copy retains only in-frame clones and omits some. The sample lists tens of thousands of clones, roughly 90% seen once, with about 0.26% in the top ten. The specimen comprised CD4+ or CD8+ T cells sorted from blood, sampled in a trial of the OX40 agonist ivuxolimab. All receptors come from an adult with an advanced solid tumor such as melanoma, head and neck, liver or kidney cancer.

The chain employs TRBV6-1 and TRBJ1-3; possible D gene TRBD1, 6 bases. Trimming took off 2 bases at V and 1 base at J, with 15 bases between the two ends. Germline CDR1 and CDR2: MNHNS and SASEGT. CDR3 length: 17 amino acids. The CDR3 loop is CASSELAAGASGNTIYF. The CDR3 DNA sequence: TGTGCCAGCAGTGAATTAGCAGCGGGGGCATCTGGAAACACCATATATTTT.

The chain links TRBV7-2 to TRBJ2-7, with 13 bases identical to TRBD2. The CDR3 is made up of 14 amino acids. The junction had 3 bases not matched to a gene; V was cut back by 8 bases and J by 2 bases. Germline V lookup: CDR1 SGHTA, CDR2 FQGNSA. In DNA, the CDR3 is TGTGCCAGCCGGGGACTAGCGGGGACCTACGAGCAGTACTTC. Protein product: CASRGLAGTYEQYF.

V and J are TRBV27 and TRBJ2-7; D gene uncertain. In germline, CDR1 is MNHEY, CDR2 SMNVEV (reference sequence). V was pared by 2 bases and J by 2 bases, with 7 bases between. The CDR3 length is 13 residues. The CDR3, as DNA: TGTGCCAGCAGTTTACGGCCTACCTACGAGCAGTACTTC. Protein product: CASSLRPTYEQYF.

The chain couples TRBV23-1 to TRBJ2-7; TRBD2 agrees at 7 bases. TRBV23-1 belongs to the ORF category, with a function that is uncertain. This CDR3 spans 17 amino acids. Losses at the gene ends were 4 bases for V and 2 bases for J; bases not matched to a gene: 14. This chain's CDR3 is CASSLRGRQKLPYEQYF. The CDR3 nucleotides read TGCGCCAGCAGTCTGCGGGGGAGACAGAAACTACCCTACGAGCAGTACTTC.

The chain links TRBV5-1 to TRBJ1-5; the match to TRBD1 covers 7 bases. The length of the CDR3 is 15 residues. The V and J ends lost 4 bases and 3 bases, in that order; junction bases with no gene match: 7. Germline assignment: CDR1 SGHRS and CDR2 YFSETQ. DNA for the CDR3: TGCGCCAGCAGCAGGACAGGTAATCTCAATCAGCCCCAGCATTTT. This sequence encodes CASSRTGNLNQPQHF. The complete variable domain, with remaining parts taken from reference TRBV5-1 and TRBJ1-5, reads KAGVTQTPRYLIKTRGQQVTLSCSPISGHRSVSWYQQTPGQGLQFLFEYFSETQRNKGNFPGRFSGRQFSNSRSEMNVSTLELGDSALYLCASSRTGNLNQPQHFGDGTRLSIL.

The chain uses TRBV5-1 and TRBJ2-5, with D possibly matching TRBD2 (6 bases). The CDR3 runs 13 residues. Germline V gene lookup returns CDR1 SGHRS and CDR2 YFSETQ. V was clipped by 2 bases and J by 4 bases, with 9 bases between them. CDR3 protein: CASSLTGRETQYF. The CDR3, as DNA: TGCGCCAGCAGCTTAACCGGGAGAGAGACCCAGTACTTC. The variable domain in full, with the rest retrieved from reference TRBV5-1 and TRBJ2-5, is KAGVTQTPRYLIKTRGQQVTLSCSPISGHRSVSWYQQTPGQGLQFLFEYFSETQRNKGNFPGRFSGRQFSNSRSEMNVSTLELGDSALYLCASSLTGRETQYFGPGTRLLVL.

The chain employs TRBV5-6 and TRBJ2-7; D unresolved. V shed 5 bases and J shed 1 base, with 10 bases lying between them. The germline CDR1 and CDR2 sequences are SGHDT and YYEEEE. The CDR3 is 13 residues long. CDR3 nucleotides: TGTGCCAGCAGATCGCGGCAGTCCTACGAGCAGTACTTC. Translation gives CASRSRQSYEQYF.

V is TRBV5-5 and J is TRBJ2-2; D remains ambiguous. The CDR3 runs 15 residues. Trimming left V 1 base short and J 3 bases short, with 10 bases between. Germline assignment: CDR1 SGHKS and CDR2 YYEKEE (reference sequence). This CDR3 is CASSLSRLDTGELFF. Written as DNA, the CDR3 is TGTGCCAGCAGCTTGAGTCGTTTAGACACCGGGGAGCTGTTTTTT.